The sequence of this T cell receptor beta chain was determined in a study of cytomegalovirus exposure and HLA in healthy donors. Study details: HLA-typed donors were the source of approximately 85 million unique TCRs, which an early data release held. Study-wide findings and caveats: Indistinguishable V segments, including TRBV6-2 and TRBV6-3, were excluded.

The PCR employed 60 Vbeta primers together with 13 Jbeta primers. Using immunoSEQ multiplex PCR, the repertoire was profiled, and TCRdb retains in-frame clones only, with some absent. The repertoire holds about 140,000 clones, with approximately 73% as singletons. Note on this clone: The antigen is undetermined.

Trimming removed 3 bases at V and 2 bases at J, with 9 bases between. The CDR3 spans 14 residues. Germline assignment: CDR1 MGHRA and CDR2 YSYEKL. The chain is built from TRBV4-1 and TRBJ2-3; the D gene is possibly TRBD2 (6 bases). The material sequenced was PBMCs. The TCR sequence derives from a woman in her forties in good health and CMV-seronegative. CDR3 sequence (DNA): TGCGCCAGCAGCCAGGGGGACTTCACAGATACGCAGTATTTT. It translates to CASSQGDFTDTQYF.